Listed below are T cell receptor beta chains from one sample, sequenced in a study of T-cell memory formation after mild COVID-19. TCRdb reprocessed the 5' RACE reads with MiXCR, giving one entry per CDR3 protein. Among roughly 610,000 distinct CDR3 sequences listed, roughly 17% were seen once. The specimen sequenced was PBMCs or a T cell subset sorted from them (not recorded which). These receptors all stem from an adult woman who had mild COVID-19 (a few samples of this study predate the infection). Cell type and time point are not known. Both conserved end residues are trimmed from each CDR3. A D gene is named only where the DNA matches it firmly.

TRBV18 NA ASSQKDSGNTIY
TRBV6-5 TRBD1 ASRTPGQGANTEAF
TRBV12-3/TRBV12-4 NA ASSLGVGALLAGELF
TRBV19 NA ASSISGAGYGYT
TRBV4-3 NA ASSLLDEQF
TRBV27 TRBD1 ASSFSGTGAYEQY
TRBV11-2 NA ASSLVKQY
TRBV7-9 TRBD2 ASSTSLAGTTDTQY
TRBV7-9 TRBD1 ASSLTQTGSTDTQY
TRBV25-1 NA ASSVSGQTNEKLF
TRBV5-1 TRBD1 ASSYSTRDRQNTEYGYT
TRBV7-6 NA ASSLGDGLNTEAF
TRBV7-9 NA ASSRQLDPEAF
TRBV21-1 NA ASSISPGTGKDGELF
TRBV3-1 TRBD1 ASSNTGDTEAF
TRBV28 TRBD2 ASRPTSGSRVETQY
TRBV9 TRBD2 ASSVTTSERETQY
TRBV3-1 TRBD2 ASSPGTSGGEQY
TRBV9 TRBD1 ASSGRQGGHKDSPLH
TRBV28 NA ASSYRVYQETQY
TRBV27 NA ASRSGRSVIPQH
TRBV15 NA ATSLGVLGPQH
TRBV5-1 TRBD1 ASSSAGTGSNEQF
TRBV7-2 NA ASSLTLETQY
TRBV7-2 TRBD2 ASSSLAGLGNEQF
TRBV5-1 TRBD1 ASSSWTGSSTDTQY
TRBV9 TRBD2 ASSVESGRSYEQY
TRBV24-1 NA ATEQGREQY
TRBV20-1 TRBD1 SAPTGAREKLF
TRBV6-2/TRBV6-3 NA ASSTTGFSYGYT
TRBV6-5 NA ASSYLGPNTGELF
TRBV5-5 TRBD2 ASSLSGRDTGELF
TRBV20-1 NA SARDGELYRDQPQH
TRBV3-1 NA ASSQDQTAYGYT
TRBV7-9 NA ASSLGQGMDYEQY
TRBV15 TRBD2 ATASGFTNEQF
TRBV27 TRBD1 ASRPFRWEEGGDVEAF
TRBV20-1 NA SAPEVGGGRF
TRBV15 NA ATSRNSLLGRNEQF
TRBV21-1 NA ASSSRQEGQPQH
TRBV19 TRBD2 ASSRGGQTYNEQF
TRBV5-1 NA ASSSVGGEETQY
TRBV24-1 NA AGGPNTGELF
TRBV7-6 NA ASSSGAGELF
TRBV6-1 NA ASGDGGGQETQY
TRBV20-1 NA SAMGGARTDTQY
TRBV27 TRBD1 ASGQSIFYGYT
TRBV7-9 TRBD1 ASSTPSDRAHGYT
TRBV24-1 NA ATATDRRGTDTQY
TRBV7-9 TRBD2 ASSLGTSALADTQY
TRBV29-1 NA SVVIRGRSEQY
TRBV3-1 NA ASSPTRFAGGGAEQY
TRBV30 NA AWTSAYNEQF
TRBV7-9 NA ASSRYTQTQY